Listed below are T cell receptor beta chains from one sample, sequenced in a study of cytomegalovirus exposure and HLA in healthy donors. TCRdb keeps only in-frame clones here, not all; method: immunoSEQ multiplex PCR. The profile shows 92,000 or so clones, approximately 69% of them singletons. The sequenced sample consisted of PBMCs. The receptors come from a woman between 45 and 60 years old in good health and CMV-seropositive. CDR3s include the opening cysteine and the closing phenylalanine or tryptophan. The order of the fields is clone size, V gene, D gene, J gene, CDR3 DNA, CDR3 protein. D genes are given only for firm matches. Not all rows give a size; the values are once, few, many and, for expanded clones, a class.

clone size: NA; V gene: TRBV4-1; D gene: TRBD2; J gene: TRBJ2-7; CDR3 DNA: TGCGCCAGCAGCCAAGAACCCCTAGCGGGCACCTACGAGCAGTACTTC; CDR3 protein: CASSQEPLAGTYEQYF
clone size: NA; V gene: TRBV4-2; D gene: NA; J gene: TRBJ2-7; CDR3 DNA: TGTGCCAGCAGCCAAGATTACCCACCAGGGAACTACGAGCAGTACTTC; CDR3 protein: CASSQDYPPGNYEQYF
clone size: NA; V gene: TRBV7-2; D gene: NA; J gene: TRBJ2-7; CDR3 DNA: TGTGCCAGCAGACAGGTGAGCTCCTACGAGCAGTACTTC; CDR3 protein: CASRQVSSYEQYF
clone size: few; V gene: TRBV28; D gene: NA; J gene: TRBJ1-2; CDR3 DNA: TGTGCCAGCACTCGGGGGTCCTATGGCTACACCTTC; CDR3 protein: CASTRGSYGYTF
clone size: few; V gene: TRBV7-3; D gene: NA; J gene: TRBJ2-4; CDR3 DNA: TGTGCCAGCAGCTCGGCGTCGGGCATTCAGTACTTC; CDR3 protein: CASSSASGIQYF
clone size: few; V gene: TRBV30; D gene: NA; J gene: TRBJ1-1; CDR3 DNA: TGTGCCTGGAGTAGAGCTACTGAAGCTTTCTTT; CDR3 protein: CAWSRATEAFF
clone size: NA; V gene: TRBV6-1; D gene: NA; J gene: TRBJ1-5; CDR3 DNA: TGTGCCACCAGATGGGAGGGCAATCAGCCCCAGCATTTT; CDR3 protein: CATRWEGNQPQHF
clone size: few; V gene: TRBV20-1; D gene: NA; J gene: TRBJ2-5; CDR3 DNA: TGCAGTGCCCGCCAAGAGACCCAGTACTTC; CDR3 protein: CSARQETQYF
clone size: few; V gene: TRBV6-6; D gene: TRBD1; J gene: TRBJ2-1; CDR3 DNA: TGTGCCAGCAGTCCCCAGGGGGCCCGGGAGAATGAGCAGTTCTTC; CDR3 protein: CASSPQGARENEQFF
clone size: few; V gene: TRBV27; D gene: NA; J gene: TRBJ1-1; CDR3 DNA: TGTGCCAGCAGTCCCAACCCACAGGGCTCTGAAGCTTTCTTT; CDR3 protein: CASSPNPQGSEAFF